This T cell receptor beta chain was profiled in a study of T cells in localized non-small cell lung cancer. Study findings and constraints: In adjacent lung appeared a median about 58 of the top 100 tumor clones. Those with higher blood T cell density had longer overall survival.

CDR1 is MNHNY and CDR2 is SVGAGI in the germline V gene (reference sequence). The CDR3 covers 14 residues. V lost 9 bases, J lost 4 bases, and 8 bases stayed unmatched. Turning to this clone: Its antigen is currently unknown.

TCRdb's copy holds only in-frame clones and misses some; the assay was immunoSEQ multiplex PCR. The sample comprises around 41,000 clones, roughly nine tenths of which are singletons, and roughly 7% rests with the top ten. The clonotype originates from a woman between 18 and 50 years old with stage III lung adenocarcinoma. This chain links TRBV6-6 with TRBJ2-3, with 9 bases lining up with TRBD1. The input for sequencing was peripheral blood, taken before any cancer treatment. The CDR3 nucleotides are TGTGCCAGTAAGACAGGGGGAAGGGCAGATACGCAGTATTTT. This encodes CASKTGGRADTQYF.